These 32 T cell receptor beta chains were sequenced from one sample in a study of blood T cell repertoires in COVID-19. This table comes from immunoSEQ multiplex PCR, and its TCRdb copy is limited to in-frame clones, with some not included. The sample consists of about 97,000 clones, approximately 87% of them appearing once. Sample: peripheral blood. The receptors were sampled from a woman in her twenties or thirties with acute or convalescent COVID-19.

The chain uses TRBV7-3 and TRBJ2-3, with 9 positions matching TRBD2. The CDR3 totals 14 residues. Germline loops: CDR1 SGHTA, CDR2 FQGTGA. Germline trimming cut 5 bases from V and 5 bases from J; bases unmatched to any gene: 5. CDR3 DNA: TGTGCCAGCAGCAAAAATAGCGGGGGAGATACGCAGTATTTT. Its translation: CASSKNSGGDTQYF.

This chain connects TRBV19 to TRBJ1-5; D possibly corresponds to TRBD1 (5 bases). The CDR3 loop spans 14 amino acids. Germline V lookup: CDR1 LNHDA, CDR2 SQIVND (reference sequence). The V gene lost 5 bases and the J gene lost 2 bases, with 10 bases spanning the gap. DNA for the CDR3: TGTGCCAGTAGTTCCAGGGATGGCAATCAGCCCCAGCATTTT. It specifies CASSSRDGNQPQHF.

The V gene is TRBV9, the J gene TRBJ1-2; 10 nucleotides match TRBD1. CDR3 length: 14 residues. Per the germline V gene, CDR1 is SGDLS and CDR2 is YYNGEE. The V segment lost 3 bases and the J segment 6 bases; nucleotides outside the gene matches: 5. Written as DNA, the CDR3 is TGTGCCAGCAGCGCGACAGGGGGCGCCCATGGCTACACCTTC. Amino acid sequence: CASSATGGAHGYTF.

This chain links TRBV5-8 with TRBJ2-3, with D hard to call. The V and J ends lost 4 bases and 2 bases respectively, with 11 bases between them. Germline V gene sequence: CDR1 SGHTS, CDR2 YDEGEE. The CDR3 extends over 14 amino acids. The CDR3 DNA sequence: TGTGCCAGCAGCCTAGACTCCCCCACAGATACGCAGTATTTT. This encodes CASSLDSPTDTQYF.

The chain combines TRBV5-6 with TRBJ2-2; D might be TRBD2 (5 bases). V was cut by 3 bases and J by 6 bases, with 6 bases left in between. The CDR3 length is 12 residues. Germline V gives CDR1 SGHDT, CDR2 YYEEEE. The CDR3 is CASSWGAGELFF. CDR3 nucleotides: TGTGCCAGCAGCTGGGGAGCCGGGGAGCTGTTTTTT.

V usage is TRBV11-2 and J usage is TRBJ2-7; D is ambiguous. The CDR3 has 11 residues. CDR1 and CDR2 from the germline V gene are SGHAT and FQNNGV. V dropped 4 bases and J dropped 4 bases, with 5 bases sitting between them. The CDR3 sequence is CASSSQYEQYF. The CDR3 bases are TGTGCCAGCAGCTCGCAGTACGAGCAGTACTTC.

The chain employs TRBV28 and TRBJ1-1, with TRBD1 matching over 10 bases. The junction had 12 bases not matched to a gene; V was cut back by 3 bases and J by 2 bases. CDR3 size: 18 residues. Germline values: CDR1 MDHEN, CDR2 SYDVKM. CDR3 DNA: TGTGCCAGCAGTTTCGACCCGGGACAGGGGAATCTAAACACTGAAGCTTTCTTT. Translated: CASSFDPGQGNLNTEAFF.

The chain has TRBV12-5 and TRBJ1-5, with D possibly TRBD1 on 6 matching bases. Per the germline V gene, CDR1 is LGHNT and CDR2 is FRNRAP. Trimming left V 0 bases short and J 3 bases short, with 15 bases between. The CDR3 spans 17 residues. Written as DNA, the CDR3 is TGTGCTAGTGGTTTGGTAAACGTCGGGACACCCAATCAGCCCCAGCATTTT. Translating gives CASGLVNVGTPNQPQHF.

In DNA, the CDR3 is TGTGCTATTCTCGCGGATGAAAAACTGTTTTTT. Encoded protein: CAILADEKLFF. The rearrangement uses TRBV10-3 and TRBJ1-4, with D unclear. The CDR3 is 11 residues long. Germline V CDR1 and CDR2: ENHRY, SYGVKD.

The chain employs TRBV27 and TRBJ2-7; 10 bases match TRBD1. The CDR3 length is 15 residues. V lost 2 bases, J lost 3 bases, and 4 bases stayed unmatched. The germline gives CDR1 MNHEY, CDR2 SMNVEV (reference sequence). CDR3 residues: CASSLRQGAHYEQYF. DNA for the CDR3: TGTGCCAGCAGTTTAAGACAGGGGGCGCACTACGAGCAGTACTTC.

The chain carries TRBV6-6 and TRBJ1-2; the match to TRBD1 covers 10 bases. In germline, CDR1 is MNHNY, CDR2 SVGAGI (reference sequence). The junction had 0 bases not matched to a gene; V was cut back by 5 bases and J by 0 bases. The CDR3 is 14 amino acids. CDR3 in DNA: TGTGCCAGCAGTGGACAGGGGGCTAACTATGGCTACACCTTC. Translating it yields CASSGQGANYGYTF.

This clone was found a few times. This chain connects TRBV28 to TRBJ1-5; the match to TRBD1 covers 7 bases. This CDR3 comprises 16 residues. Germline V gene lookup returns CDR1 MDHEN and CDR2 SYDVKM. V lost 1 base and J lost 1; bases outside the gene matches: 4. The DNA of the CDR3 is TGTGCCAGCAGTTTATCAGGGGGTTGGAGCAATCAGCCCCAGCATTTT. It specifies CASSLSGGWSNQPQHF.

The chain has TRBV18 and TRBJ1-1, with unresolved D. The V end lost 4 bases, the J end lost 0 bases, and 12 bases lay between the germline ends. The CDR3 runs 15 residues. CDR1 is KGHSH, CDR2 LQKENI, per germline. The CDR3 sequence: CASSRSRGLNTEAFF. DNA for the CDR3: TGTGCCAGCTCACGGTCCCGAGGGCTGAACACTGAAGCTTTCTTT. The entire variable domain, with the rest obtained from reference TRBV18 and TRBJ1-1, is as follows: NAGVMQNPRHLVRRRGQEARLRCSPMKGHSHVYWYRQLPEEGLKFMVYLQKENIIDESGMPKERFSAEFPKEGPSILRIQQVVRGDSAAYFCASSRSRGLNTEAFFGQGTRLTVV.

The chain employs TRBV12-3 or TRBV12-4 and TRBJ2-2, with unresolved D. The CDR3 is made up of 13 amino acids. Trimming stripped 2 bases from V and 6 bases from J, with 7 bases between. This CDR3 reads CASSLYGSGELFF. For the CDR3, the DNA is TGTGCCAGCAGTTTATACGGTTCCGGGGAGCTGTTTTTT.

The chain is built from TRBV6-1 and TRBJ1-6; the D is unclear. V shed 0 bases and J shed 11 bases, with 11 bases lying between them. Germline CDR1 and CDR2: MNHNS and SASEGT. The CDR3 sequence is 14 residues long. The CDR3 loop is CASSEARSRTPLHF. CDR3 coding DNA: TGTGCCAGCAGTGAAGCGCGGTCCCGAACACCCCTCCACTTT.

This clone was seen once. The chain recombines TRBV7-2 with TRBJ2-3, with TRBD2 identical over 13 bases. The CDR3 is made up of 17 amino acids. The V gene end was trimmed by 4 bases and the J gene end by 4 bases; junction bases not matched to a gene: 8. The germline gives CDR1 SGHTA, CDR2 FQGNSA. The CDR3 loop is CASSSRGLAGRADTQYF. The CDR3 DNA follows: TGTGCCAGCAGCTCCAGGGGACTAGCGGGGAGGGCAGATACGCAGTATTTT.

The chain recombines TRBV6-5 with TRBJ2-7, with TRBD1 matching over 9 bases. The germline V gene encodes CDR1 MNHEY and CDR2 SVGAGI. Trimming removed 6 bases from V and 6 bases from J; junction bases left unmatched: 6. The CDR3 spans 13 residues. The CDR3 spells CASSATGGREQYF. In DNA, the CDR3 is TGTGCCAGCAGCGCGACAGGGGGGCGCGAGCAGTACTTC.

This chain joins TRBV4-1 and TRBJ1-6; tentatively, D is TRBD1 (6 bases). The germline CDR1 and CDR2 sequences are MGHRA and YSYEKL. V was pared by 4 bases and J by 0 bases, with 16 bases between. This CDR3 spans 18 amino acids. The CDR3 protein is CASSLGQLRGSYNSPLHF. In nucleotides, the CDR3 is TGCGCCAGCAGCCTAGGACAGTTGAGGGGCTCCTATAATTCACCCCTCCACTTT.

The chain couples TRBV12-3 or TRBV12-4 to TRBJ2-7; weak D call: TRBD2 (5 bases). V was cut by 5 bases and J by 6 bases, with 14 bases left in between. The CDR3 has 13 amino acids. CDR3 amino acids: CASSPRSGSEQYF. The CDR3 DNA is TGTGCCAGCAGTCCCCGATCGGGGTCCGAGCAGTACTTC.

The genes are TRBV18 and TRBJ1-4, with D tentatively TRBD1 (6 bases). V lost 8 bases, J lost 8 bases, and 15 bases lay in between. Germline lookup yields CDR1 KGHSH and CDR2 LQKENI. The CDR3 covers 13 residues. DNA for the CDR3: TGTGCCAGCGCAGGACAGTCGACGGAAAAACTGTTTTTT. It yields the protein CASAGQSTEKLFF.

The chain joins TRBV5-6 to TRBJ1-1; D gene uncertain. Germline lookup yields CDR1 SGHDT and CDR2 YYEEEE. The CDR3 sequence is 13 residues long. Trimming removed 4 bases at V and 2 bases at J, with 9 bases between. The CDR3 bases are TGTGCCAGCAGCACGGGAGGCAACACTGAAGCTTTCTTT. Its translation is CASSTGGNTEAFF.

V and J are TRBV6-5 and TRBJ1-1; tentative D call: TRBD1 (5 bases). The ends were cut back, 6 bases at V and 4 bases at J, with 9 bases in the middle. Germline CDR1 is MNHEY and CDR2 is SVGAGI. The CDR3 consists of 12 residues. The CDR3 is CASSDDSTEAFF. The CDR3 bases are TGTGCCAGCAGCGATGACAGCACTGAAGCTTTCTTT.

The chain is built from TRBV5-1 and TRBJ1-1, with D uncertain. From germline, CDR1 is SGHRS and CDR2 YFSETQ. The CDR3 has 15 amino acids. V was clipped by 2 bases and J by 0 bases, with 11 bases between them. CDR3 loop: CASSLSVGVNTEAFF. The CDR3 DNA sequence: TGCGCCAGCAGCTTATCGGTAGGAGTGAACACTGAAGCTTTCTTT.

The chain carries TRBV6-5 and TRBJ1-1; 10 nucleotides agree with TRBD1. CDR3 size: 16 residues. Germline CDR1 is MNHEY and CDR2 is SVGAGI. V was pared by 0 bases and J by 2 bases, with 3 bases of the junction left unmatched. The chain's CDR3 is CASSYSATGGNTEAFF. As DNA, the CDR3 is TGTGCCAGCAGTTACTCCGCGACAGGGGGCAACACTGAAGCTTTCTTT.

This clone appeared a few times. Here the CDR3 DNA reads TGTGCCAGCAGCTCAAGGGGGGAGGGACTAGCATTTAACGGGGAGCTGTTTTTT. Amino acids: CASSSRGEGLAFNGELFF. The chain recombines TRBV7-2 with TRBJ2-2; the match to TRBD2 covers 9 bases. CDR3 size: 18 residues. With V trimmed by 4 bases and J by 7 bases, 16 bases remained unmatched. Germline CDR1 SGHTA, CDR2 FQGNSA.

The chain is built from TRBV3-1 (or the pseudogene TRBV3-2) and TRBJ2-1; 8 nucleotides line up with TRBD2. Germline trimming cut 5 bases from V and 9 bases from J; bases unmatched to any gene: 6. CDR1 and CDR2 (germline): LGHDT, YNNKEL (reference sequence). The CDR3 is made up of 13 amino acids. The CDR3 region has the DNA TGTGCCAGCAGCTCCGGGACTAGAGGTGAGCAGTTCTTC. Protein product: CASSSGTRGEQFF.

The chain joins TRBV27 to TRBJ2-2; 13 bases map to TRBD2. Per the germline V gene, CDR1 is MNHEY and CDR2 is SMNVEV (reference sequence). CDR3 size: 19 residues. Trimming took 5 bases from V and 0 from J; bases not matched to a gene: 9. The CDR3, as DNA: TGTGCCAGCAGTATCGGGACTAGCGGGACGACCACGAACACCGGGGAGCTGTTTTTT. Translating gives CASSIGTSGTTTNTGELFF.

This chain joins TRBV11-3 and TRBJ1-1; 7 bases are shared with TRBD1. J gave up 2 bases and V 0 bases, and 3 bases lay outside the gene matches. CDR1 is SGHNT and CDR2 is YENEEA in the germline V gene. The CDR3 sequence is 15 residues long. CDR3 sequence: CASSLDGTANTEAFF. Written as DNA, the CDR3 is TGTGCCAGCAGCTTAGATGGGACAGCAAACACTGAAGCTTTCTTT.

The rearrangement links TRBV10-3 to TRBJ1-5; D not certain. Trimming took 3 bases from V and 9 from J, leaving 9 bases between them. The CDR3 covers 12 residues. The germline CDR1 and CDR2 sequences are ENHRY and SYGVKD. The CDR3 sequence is CAISEDPGPQHF. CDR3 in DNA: TGTGCCATCAGTGAAGATCCGGGGCCCCAGCATTTT.

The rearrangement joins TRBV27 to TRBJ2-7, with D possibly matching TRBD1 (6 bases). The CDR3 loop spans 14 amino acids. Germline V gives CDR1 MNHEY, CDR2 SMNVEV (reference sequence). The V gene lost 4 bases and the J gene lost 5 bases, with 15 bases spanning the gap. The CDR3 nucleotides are TGTGCCAGCAGTTGGGGATTTGACAGGAACGAGCAGTACTTC. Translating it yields CASSWGFDRNEQYF.

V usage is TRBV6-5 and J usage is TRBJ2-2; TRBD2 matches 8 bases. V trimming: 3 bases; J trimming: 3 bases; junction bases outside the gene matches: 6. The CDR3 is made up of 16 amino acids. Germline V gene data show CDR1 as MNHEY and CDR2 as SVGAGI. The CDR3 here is CASSYRGGLDTGELFF. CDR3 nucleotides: TGTGCCAGCAGTTATCGGGGGGGATTGGACACCGGGGAGCTGTTTTTT.

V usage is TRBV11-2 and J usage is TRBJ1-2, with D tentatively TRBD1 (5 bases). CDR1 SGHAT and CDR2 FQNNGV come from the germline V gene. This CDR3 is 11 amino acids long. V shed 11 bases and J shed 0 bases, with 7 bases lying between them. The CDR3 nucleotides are TGTGCCTCAGGGACTAACTATGGCTACACCTTC. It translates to CASGTNYGYTF. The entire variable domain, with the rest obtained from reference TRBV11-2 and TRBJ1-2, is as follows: EAGVAQSPRYKIIEKRQSVAFWCNPISGHATLYWYQQILGQGPKLLIQFQNNGVVDDSQLPKDRFSAERLKGVDSTLKIQPAKLEDSAVYLCASGTNYGYTFGSGTRLTVV.